Here is one TCR beta chain with its context. Its cognate antigen is unknown. Other nucleotide sequences in the sample specify the same CDR3. CDR1 is SGHRS and CDR2 is YFSETQ in the germline V gene. Deletions cut 1 base from V and 1 base from J, with 8 bases between. This CDR3 spans 14 amino acids. The table came from immunoSEQ multiplex PCR; TCRdb's copy has only in-frame clones and leaves some out. The sample contains 150,000 to 200,000 clones, less than 90% of which appear only once. These data come from a study of lymphopenia after photon versus proton radiotherapy. Study conclusions and caveats: After the lymphocyte nadir, photon-treated repertoires showed oligoclonal expansion, especially of CD8+ Temra cells. Photon-treated patients lost naive T cells and TCR diversity; proton-treated stayed stable.

This material consisted of peripheral blood, taken from a patient treated with photon-based radiotherapy. The sequence derives from a man aged 45-65 years with gastric cancer. The chain carries TRBV5-1 and TRBJ1-1; unclear D gene. The CDR3 nucleotides are TGCGCCAGCAGCTTGATAGGCGGGAACACTGAAGCTTTCTTT. This translates into CASSLIGGNTEAFF.